The 6 T cell receptor beta chains below all came from one sample that was sequenced in a study of T cell clonality in common variable immunodeficiency. The assay was immunoSEQ multiplex PCR, and TCRdb's table has in-frame clones only and misses some. Found here are 40,000 to 50,000 clones, no singletons; the ten largest cover 8.5% to 12%. Sequencing used peripheral blood mononuclear cells. These receptors all stem from a person aged 18 to 75 in good health.

This clone was observed at least ten times. CDR3 DNA (partial): TGTGCCAGCAGTGGGAGGGGGGGGCCTAATGAAAAA. Encoded protein: CASSGRGGPNEK. The whole CDR3 sequence reads CASSGRGGPNEKLFF. The rearrangement joins TRBV2 to TRBJ1-4, with D possibly being TRBD1 (6 bases). The CDR3 end is not reached by the read, which stops 3 residues before it; the germline J gene fills it in. Germline V gives CDR1 SNHLY, CDR2 FYNNEI. Trimming took off 4 bases at V and 3 bases at J, with 12 bases between the two ends. The CDR3 length is 15 residues. Full variable domain (missing parts from reference TRBV2 and TRBJ1-4): EPEVTQTPSHQVTQMGQEVILRCVPISNHLYFYWYRQILGQKVEFLVSFYNNEISEKSEIFDDQFSVERPDGSNFTLKIRSTKLEDSAMYFCASSGRGGPNEKLFFGSGTQLSVL.

This clone was counted at least ten times. The CDR3 bases that were read are TGTGCCAGCAGGGGCAGCGGGAAGGAGACC. This encodes CASRGSGKET. The entire CDR3 protein is CASRGSGKETQYF. The genes are TRBV2 and TRBJ2-5, with 7 bases aligning to TRBD2. The read ends 3 residues early relative to the CDR3; the germline J gene fills the gap. Germline trimming cut 6 bases from V and 5 bases from J; bases unmatched to any gene: 6. Germline V gene lookup returns CDR1 SNHLY and CDR2 FYNNEI. The CDR3 is made up of 13 amino acids.

This clone was seen only a few times. Partial CDR3 DNA: TGTGCCAGCAGCTTCGGGTTTTTCGACGAG. It is translated as CASSFGFFDE. In full, the CDR3 reads CASSFGFFDEQYF. This chain uses TRBV7-9 with TRBJ2-7, with D unclear. The CDR3 is cut off 3 residues early in the read; its end comes from the germline J gene. CDR1 is SEHNR, CDR2 FQNEAQ, per germline (reference sequence). The CDR3 is 13 residues long. V was pared by 3 bases and J by 5 bases, with 11 bases between.

This clone showed up many times. The CDR3 is cut off 3 residues early in the read; its end comes from the germline J gene. The chain links TRBV5-1 to TRBJ1-3, with D uncertain. Between the trimmed V and J ends, which lost 4 bases and 0 bases, there was a span of 11 bases. In germline, CDR1 is SGHRS, CDR2 YFSETQ. The CDR3 sequence is 15 residues long. The CDR3 sequence is CASSESTSSGNTIYF. The sequenced part of the CDR3 DNA is TGCGCCAGCAGCGAAAGTACCAGCTCTGGAAACACC.

Ten or more counts support this clone. The CDR3 end is not reached by the read, which stops 3 residues before it; the germline J gene fills it in. V gene TRBV20-1 combines with J gene TRBJ2-3; 8 nucleotides align to TRBD2. Germline lookup yields CDR1 DFQATT and CDR2 SNEGSKA (reference sequence). The CDR3 is made up of 15 amino acids. V lost 4 bases to trimming and J lost 4 bases; unmatched junction nucleotides: 10. The covered CDR3 bases are TGCAGTGCTATTGACGCGGGGGGATCGGCAGATACG. Its translation is CSAIDAGGSADT. The entire CDR3 reads CSAIDAGGSADTQYF.

This clone was observed at least ten times. The read stops 3 residues short of the end of the CDR3; the missing end is completed from the germline J gene. The chain employs TRBV7-9 and TRBJ2-7, with 8 bases aligning to TRBD1. Trimming at V came to 5 bases and at J to 5 bases, leaving 11 bases not matched to a gene. Per the germline V gene, CDR1 is SEHNR and CDR2 is FQNEAQ (reference sequence). This CDR3 is 15 amino acids long. Partial CDR3 DNA: TGTGCCAGCAGCCCAAACCACAGGGGGTCAGACGAG. This sequence encodes CASSPNHRGSDE. The complete CDR3 protein is CASSPNHRGSDEQYF.